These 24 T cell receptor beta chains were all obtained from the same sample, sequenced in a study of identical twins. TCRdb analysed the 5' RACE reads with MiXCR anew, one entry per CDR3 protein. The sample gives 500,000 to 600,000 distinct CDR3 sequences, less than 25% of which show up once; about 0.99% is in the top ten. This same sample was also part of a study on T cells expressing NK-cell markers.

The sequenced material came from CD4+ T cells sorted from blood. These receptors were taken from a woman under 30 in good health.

CDR3 residues: CASSFGSTGHGYTF. The DNA for the CDR3 is TGTGCCAGCAGTTTTGGGTCGACAGGCCATGGCTACACCTTC. The gene calls are TRBV27 and TRBJ1-2, with TRBD1 as a possible D gene (6 bases). Deletions cut 3 bases from V and 6 bases from J, with 14 bases between. Germline CDR1 and CDR2: MNHEY and SMNVEV (reference sequence). CDR3 length: 14 amino acids.

In DNA, the CDR3 is TGCAGTGCCCTCCCTAGCGGGAAATACGAGCAGTACTTC. Translating it yields CSALPSGKYEQYF. The chain uses TRBV20-1 and TRBJ2-7; 9 bases are shared with TRBD2. The V segment lost 6 bases and the J segment 4 bases; nucleotides outside the gene matches: 7. CDR3 length: 13 amino acids. Germline CDR1 reads DFQATT; CDR2 reads SNEGSKA (reference sequence).

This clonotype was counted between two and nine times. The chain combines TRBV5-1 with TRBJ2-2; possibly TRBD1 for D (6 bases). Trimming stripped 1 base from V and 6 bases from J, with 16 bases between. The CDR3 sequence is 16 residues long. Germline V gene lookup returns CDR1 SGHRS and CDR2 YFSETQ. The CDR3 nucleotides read TGCGCCAGCAGCTTGACAGGGCCACCCTTGTCCGGGGAGCTGTTTTTT. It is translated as CASSLTGPPLSGELFF.

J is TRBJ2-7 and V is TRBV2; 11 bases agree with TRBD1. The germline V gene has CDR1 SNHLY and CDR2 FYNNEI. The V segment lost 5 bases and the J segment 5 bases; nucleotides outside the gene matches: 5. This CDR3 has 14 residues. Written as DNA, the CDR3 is TGTGCCAGCAGTACGGACAGGGGGCTAAACGAGCAGTACTTC. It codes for CASSTDRGLNEQYF. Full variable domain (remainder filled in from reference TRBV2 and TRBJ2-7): EPEVTQTPSHQVTQMGQEVILRCVPISNHLYFYWYRQILGQKVEFLVSFYNNEISEKSEIFDDQFSVERPDGSNFTLKIRSTKLEDSAMYFCASSTDRGLNEQYFGPGTRLTVT.

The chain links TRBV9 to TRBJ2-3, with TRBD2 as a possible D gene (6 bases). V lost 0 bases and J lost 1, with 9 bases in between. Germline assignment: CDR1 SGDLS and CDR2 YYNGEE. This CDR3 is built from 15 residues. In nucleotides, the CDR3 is TGTGCCAGCAGCGTAGGGGCTAGCGGCACAGATACGCAGTATTTT. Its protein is CASSVGASGTDTQYF.

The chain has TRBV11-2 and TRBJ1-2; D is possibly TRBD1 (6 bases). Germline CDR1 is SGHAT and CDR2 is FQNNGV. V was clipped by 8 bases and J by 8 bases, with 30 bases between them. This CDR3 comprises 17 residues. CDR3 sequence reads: CASGYPQGGGRSGGYTF. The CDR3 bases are TGTGCCAGCGGATATCCACAGGGCGGAGGTAGGAGCGGCGGCTACACCTTC.

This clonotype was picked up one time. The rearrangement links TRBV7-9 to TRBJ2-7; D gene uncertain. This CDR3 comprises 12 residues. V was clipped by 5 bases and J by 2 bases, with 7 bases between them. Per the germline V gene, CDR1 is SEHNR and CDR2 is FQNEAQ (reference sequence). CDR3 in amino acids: CASSPMTYEQYF. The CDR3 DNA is TGTGCCAGCAGCCCTATGACCTACGAGCAGTACTTC.

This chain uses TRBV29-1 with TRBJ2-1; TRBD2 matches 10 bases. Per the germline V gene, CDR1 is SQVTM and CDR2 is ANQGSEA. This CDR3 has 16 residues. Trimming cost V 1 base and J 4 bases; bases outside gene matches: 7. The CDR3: CSVEGNPSGSYNEQFF. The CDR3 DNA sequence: TGCAGCGTTGAAGGGAACCCTAGCGGGAGTTACAATGAGCAGTTCTTC.

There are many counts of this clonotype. The CDR3: CAISESSSGAAGQYF. The CDR3 DNA reads TGTGCCATCAGTGAGTCGTCTAGCGGGGCGGCAGGGCAGTACTTC. This chain links TRBV10-3 with TRBJ2-7; 9 bases map to TRBD2. V gave up 0 bases and J gave up 9 bases; unmatched junction bases: 9. This CDR3 spans 15 amino acids. The germline CDR1 and CDR2 sequences are ENHRY and SYGVKD.

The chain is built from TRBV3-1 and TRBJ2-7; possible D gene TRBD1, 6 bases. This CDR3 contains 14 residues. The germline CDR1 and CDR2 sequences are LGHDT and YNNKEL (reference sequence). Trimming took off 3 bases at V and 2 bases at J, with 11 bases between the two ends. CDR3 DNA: TGTGCCAGCAGCCATGGACAGAGTCCCTACGAGCAGTACTTC. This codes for CASSHGQSPYEQYF.

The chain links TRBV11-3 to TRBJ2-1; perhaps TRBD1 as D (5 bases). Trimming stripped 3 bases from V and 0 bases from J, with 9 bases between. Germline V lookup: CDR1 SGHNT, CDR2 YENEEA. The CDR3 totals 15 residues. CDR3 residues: CASSFDSYSYNEQFF. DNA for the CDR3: TGTGCCAGCAGCTTCGACAGTTACTCCTACAATGAGCAGTTCTTC.

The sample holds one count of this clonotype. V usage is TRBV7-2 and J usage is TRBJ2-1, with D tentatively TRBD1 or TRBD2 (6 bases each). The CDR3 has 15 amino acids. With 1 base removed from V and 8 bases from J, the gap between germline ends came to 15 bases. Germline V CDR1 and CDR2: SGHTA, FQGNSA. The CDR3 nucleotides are TGTGCCAGCAGCTTAGGTCCGGGGGCGGTGGATGAGCAGTTCTTC. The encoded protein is CASSLGPGAVDEQFF. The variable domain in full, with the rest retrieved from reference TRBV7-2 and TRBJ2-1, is GAGVSQSPSNKVTEKGKDVELRCDPISGHTALYWYRQSLGQGLEFLIYFQGNSAPDKSGLPSDRFSAERTGGSVSTLTIQRTQQEDSAVYLCASSLGPGAVDEQFFGPGTRLTVL.

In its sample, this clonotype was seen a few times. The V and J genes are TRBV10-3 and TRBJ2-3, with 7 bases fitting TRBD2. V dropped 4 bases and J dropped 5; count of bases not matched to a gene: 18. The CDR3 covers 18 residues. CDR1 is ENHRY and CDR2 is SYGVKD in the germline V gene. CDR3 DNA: TGTGCCATCAGTGTTAGGGCTAGCGGACAATTTCGGGGAGATACGCAGTATTTT. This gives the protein CAISVRASGQFRGDTQYF.

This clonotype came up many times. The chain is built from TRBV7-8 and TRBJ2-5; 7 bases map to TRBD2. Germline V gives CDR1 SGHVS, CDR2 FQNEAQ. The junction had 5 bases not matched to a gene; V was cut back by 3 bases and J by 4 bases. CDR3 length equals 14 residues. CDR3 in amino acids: CASSFGWGGETQYF. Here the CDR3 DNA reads TGTGCCAGCAGCTTCGGGTGGGGGGGAGAGACCCAGTACTTC.

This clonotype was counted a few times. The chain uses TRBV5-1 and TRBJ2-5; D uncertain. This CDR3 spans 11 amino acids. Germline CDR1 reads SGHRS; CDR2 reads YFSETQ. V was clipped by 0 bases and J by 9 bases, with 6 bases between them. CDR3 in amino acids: CASSLDAAQYF. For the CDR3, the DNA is TGCGCCAGCAGCTTGGATGCGGCCCAGTACTTC.

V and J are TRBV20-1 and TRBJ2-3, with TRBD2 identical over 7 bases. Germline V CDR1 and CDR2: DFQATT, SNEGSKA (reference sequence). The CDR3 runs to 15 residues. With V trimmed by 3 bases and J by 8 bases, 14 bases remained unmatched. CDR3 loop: CSASAVLAMGGTQYF. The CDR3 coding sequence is TGCAGTGCTAGTGCCGTACTAGCGATGGGGGGTACGCAGTATTTT.

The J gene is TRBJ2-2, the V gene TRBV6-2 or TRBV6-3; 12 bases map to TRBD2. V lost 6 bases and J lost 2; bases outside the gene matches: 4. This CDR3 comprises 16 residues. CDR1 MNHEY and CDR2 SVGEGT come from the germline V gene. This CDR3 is CASRLAGGGNTGELFF. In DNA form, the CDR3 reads TGTGCCAGCAGACTAGCGGGGGGTGGTAACACCGGGGAGCTGTTTTTT.

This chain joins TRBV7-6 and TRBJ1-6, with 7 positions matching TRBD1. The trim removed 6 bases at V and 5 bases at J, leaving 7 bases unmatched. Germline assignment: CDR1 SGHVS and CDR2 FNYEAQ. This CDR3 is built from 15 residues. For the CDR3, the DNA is TGTGCCAGCAGTCCTCAGGGGGGAAATAATTCACCCCTCCACTTT. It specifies CASSPQGGNNSPLHF.

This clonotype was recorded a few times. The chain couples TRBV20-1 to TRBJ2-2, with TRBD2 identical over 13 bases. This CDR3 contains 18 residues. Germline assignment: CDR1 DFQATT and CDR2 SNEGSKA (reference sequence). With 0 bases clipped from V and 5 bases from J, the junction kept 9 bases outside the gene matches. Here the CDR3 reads CSARDLRLAGGGTGELFF. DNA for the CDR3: TGCAGTGCTAGAGATCTGAGACTAGCGGGGGGAGGGACCGGGGAGCTGTTTTTT.

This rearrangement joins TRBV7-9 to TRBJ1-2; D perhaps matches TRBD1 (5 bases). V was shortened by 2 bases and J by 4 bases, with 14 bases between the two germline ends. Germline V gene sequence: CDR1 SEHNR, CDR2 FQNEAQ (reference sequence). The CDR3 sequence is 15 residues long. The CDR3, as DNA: TGTGCCAGCAGCTTATCGCGGCAGGGAATCTATGGCTACACCTTC. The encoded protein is CASSLSRQGIYGYTF.

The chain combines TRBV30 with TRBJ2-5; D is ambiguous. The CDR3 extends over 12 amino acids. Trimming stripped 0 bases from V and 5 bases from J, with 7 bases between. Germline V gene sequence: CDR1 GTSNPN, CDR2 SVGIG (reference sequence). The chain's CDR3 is CAWSVISETQYF. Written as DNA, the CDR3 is TGTGCCTGGAGTGTCATATCGGAGACCCAGTACTTC.

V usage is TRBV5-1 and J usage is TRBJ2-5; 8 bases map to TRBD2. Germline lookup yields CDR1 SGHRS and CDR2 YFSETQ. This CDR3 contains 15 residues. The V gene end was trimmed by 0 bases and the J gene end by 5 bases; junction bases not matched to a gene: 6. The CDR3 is CASSLDGLATETQYF. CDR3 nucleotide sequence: TGCGCCAGCAGCTTGGACGGACTAGCTACGGAGACCCAGTACTTC.

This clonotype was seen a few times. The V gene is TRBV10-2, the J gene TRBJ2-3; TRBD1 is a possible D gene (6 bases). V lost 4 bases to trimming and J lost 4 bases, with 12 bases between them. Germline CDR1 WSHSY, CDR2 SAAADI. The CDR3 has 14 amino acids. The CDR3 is CASSGGGAPDTQYF. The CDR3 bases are TGCGCCAGCAGTGGAGGGGGTGCCCCAGATACGCAGTATTTT.

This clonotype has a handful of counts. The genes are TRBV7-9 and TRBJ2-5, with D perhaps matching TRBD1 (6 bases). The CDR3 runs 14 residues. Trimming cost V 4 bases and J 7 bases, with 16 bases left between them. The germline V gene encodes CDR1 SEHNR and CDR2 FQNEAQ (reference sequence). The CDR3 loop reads CASSSDRVGGTQYF. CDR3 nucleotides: TGTGCCAGCAGCTCAGACCGCGTAGGGGGGACCCAGTACTTC.